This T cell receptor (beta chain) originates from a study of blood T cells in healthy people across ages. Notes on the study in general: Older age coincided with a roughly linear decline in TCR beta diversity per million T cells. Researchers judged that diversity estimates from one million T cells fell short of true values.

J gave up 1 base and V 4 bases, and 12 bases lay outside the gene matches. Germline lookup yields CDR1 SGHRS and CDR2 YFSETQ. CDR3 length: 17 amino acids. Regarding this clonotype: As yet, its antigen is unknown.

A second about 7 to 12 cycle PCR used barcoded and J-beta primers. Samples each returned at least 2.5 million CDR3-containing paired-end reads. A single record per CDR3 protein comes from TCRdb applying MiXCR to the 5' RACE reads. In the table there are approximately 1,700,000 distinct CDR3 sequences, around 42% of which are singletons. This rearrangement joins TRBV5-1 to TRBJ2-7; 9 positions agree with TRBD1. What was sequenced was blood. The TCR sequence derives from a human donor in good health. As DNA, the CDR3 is TGCGCCAGCAGCCTTTCTTACGGGGACAGGGAGTCCTACGAGCAGTACTTC. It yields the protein CASSLSYGDRESYEQYF.